These 8 T cell receptor beta chains share one sample of origin, sequenced in a study of blood T cell repertoires in COVID-19. Produced via immunoSEQ multiplex PCR; TCRdb's table is partial and in-frame only. The sample holds roughly 100,000 clones, about 89% seen once. The sequencing sample was made of peripheral blood. These receptors were taken from a human donor in a cohort sampled during active COVID-19.

The chain is built from TRBV21-1 and TRBJ2-2; the table's D call of TRBD2 was not tested on the DNA. TRBV21-1 is deemed a pseudogene. The CDR3 is 19 amino acids. CDR3 sequence (DNA): TGTGCCAGCAGCAAAGGTTTGGGGGGTGGTGGACTGAACACCGGGGAGCTGTTTTTT. Encoded protein: CASSKGLGGGGLNTGELFF.

The table lists this clone with a count of one. Germline is not matched at one junction end, which may reflect a read error. This chain links TRBV7-7 with TRBJ2-2; 10 bases are a match to TRBD2. The CDR3 spans 18 residues. The germline V gene encodes CDR1 SSHAT and CDR2 FNYEAQ (reference sequence). The CDR3 DNA reads TGTGCTAGCAGCTTGTCTAGCGGGGGCCCAGCGAACACCGGGGAGCTGTTTTTT. It yields the protein CASSLSSGGPANTGELFF.

J is TRBJ2-1 and V is TRBV28; perhaps TRBD1 as D (7 bases). CDR3 length: 13 residues. Germline loops: CDR1 MDHEN, CDR2 SYDVKM. Trimming removed 6 bases from V and 5 bases from J, with 11 bases in between. The CDR3 sequence: CASRQGRNNEQFF. The DNA of the CDR3 is TGTGCCAGCAGACAGGGGAGGAACAATGAGCAGTTCTTC.

This clone was observed once. The chain employs TRBV9 and TRBJ2-1; 10 bases match TRBD2. The germline gives CDR1 SGDLS, CDR2 YYNGEE. This CDR3 is built from 15 residues. The trim removed 4 bases at V and 7 bases at J, leaving 8 bases unmatched. The CDR3 spells CASSPRTSGRNEQFF. As DNA, the CDR3 is TGTGCCAGCAGCCCTCGGACTAGCGGCCGAAATGAGCAGTTCTTC.

The rearrangement joins TRBV7-9 to TRBJ2-7, with D maybe TRBD1 (5 bases). V lost 8 bases and J 4 bases, leaving 12 bases between the germline ends. Germline CDR1 SEHNR, CDR2 FQNEAQ (reference sequence). The CDR3 extends over 12 amino acids. The CDR3 region is CASEGVAYEQYF. The CDR3 DNA is TGTGCCAGCGAAGGGGTTGCGTACGAGCAGTACTTC.

The rearrangement uses TRBV20-1 and TRBJ2-5; D call uncertain. Trimming removed 3 bases from V and 4 bases from J, with 15 bases in between. The CDR3 covers 14 residues. Germline assignment: CDR1 DFQATT and CDR2 SNEGSKA (reference sequence). CDR3 sequence reads: CSASLPYYPETQYF. Written as DNA, the CDR3 is TGCAGTGCTAGTTTACCTTACTACCCAGAGACCCAGTACTTC.

This clone was seen a single time. The gene calls are TRBV21-1 and TRBJ2-5; the table's TRBD1 call for D was not verified on the DNA. TRBV21-1 is a listed pseudogene. The CDR3 consists of 16 residues. Here the CDR3 DNA reads TGTGCCAGCAGCAATACCCTGACAGAGTACCAAGAGACCCAGTACTTC. Protein: CASSNTLTEYQETQYF.

This clone appeared a single time. This chain links TRBV7-3 with TRBJ2-1; D not certain. This CDR3 contains 15 residues. V lost 5 bases and J 0 bases, leaving 11 bases between the germline ends. Germline V gene sequence: CDR1 SGHTA, CDR2 FQGTGA. The DNA of the CDR3 is TGTGCCAGCAGCCCCCGAAAGAGCTCCTACAATGAGCAGTTCTTC. It translates to CASSPRKSSYNEQFF.